This T cell receptor (beta chain) emerged from a study of cytomegalovirus exposure and HLA in healthy donors (dated by TCRdb to about 2017). Background for the entire study: An earlier analysis of some 620 of the donors reported under 300 Gb of sequence data and around 100 million unique TCR beta sequences obtained from 180 million or so T cells. Roughly 300 gigabases of sequencing data and 70 million to 85 million unique TCR sequences were included in an early release covering over 600 HLA-typed donors. HLA typing covered class I and class II loci at four-digit resolution. The genetic ancestry cluster associated with self-reported Caucasian donors included about four fifths of the 300 to 400 genotyped donors. Every repertoire in the discovery cohort had been generated on one and the same sequencing platform. Donor age, sex, ethnicity and CMV serostatus were compiled alongside the repertoire data. To decide whether each TCR beta V gene segment behaved as functional or pseudogenic, an earlier analysis of approximately 600 of the donors relied on high-throughput TCR beta sequencing. Rather than drawing on any new phenotypic data, the later analysis identified candidate immune exposures from TCR beta sequences and the way those sequences occurred across donors. Across 398 genotyped donors of the cohort, an average of about 240,000 unique TCR beta nucleotide sequences per donor were sequenced, and 15% to 20% of those sequences were non-productive. Besides the first cohort of roughly 700 subjects, a separate validation cohort made up of 120 different subjects was used. In a later analysis, previously published TCR beta repertoires from 500 to 750 donors were re-analyzed and high-resolution HLA genotyping was added so that TCR occurrence patterns could be studied. A few DR-DQ haplotypes were treated as single units for association and clustering because of strong linkage in the cohort. The study profiled the T cell repertoires of 666 subjects by immunosequencing and related them to cytomegalovirus serostatus. High-throughput TCR immunosequencing, statistical association of individual TCRs with disease status, and machine learning were combined to predict cytomegalovirus infection status. The study aimed to test whether cataloging public T cell receptors could reveal signatures of past pathogen exposure. The number of typed donors differed by locus: roughly 629-640 for A, B, C, DRB1 and DQB1; about 520 for DQA1; over 600 for DPA1; and about 450 for DPB1. A later genetic analysis took genome-wide SNP genotypes for about 55% of the roughly 670 donors and used that subset as a discovery cohort. Study-level results and caveats: A later analysis found that most CMV-associated TCR beta chains appeared HLA-restricted, with HLA associations seemingly driven largely by CMV exposure. Cytomegalovirus status was reported to be diagnosed by the classifier with high specificity and sensitivity in both the original and validation cohorts. According to the authors, the approach could potentially be generalized to other disease states and immunological phenotypes. Correlated functional status among segregating V segments might reflect linkage disequilibrium, but an unknown experimental factor could not be ruled out. Compared with the roughly 700-donor mean, donors in an Asian-associated ancestry cluster had fewer N-insertions in productive TCRs, according to a later genetic analysis. A cluster of highly shared sequence variants was judged likely to represent a technical artifact of the sequencing pipeline. V-gene and J-gene trimming of TCR beta chains was associated with a missense DCLRE1C variant in a later genetic analysis, and the association was replicated in an independent cohort. Three of the identified cytomegalovirus-associated TCR beta chains were confirmed in vitro to be specific for cytomegalovirus antigens. A further reported finding was that TCR beta sequences accurately predicted the HLA-A and HLA-B alleles for most subjects in the first cohort. Presence/absence analyses assumed roughly uniform sequencing depth across donors, an assumption that may not hold. A later analysis found that HLA-associated TCR beta chains were more clonally expanded and had lower generation probabilities than equally common non-associated chains. Broadly in line with IMGT annotations, most TCR beta V segments showed up in productive rearrangements about 87% or about 30% of the time in an earlier analysis of approximately 600 of the donors. Several of the top co-occurrence clusters appeared to be linked to parvovirus B19, influenza, CMV and Epstein-Barr virus, according to a later analysis. In this cohort, only TCR beta chains were sequenced, and detectable features were limited by the absence of alpha or paired-chain data. For the cohort, immune exposure information was limited to CMV serostatus. Because HLA typing was unavailable for some donors at each locus, only the typed subset was used in association tests. Over 15 rarely observed V segments, including chromosome 9 orphons, were excluded from the earlier analysis of about 600 of the donors because counts were too low. The study listed 164 TCR beta chains as associated with cytomegalovirus. Assigning TCR associations to individual alleles was difficult when HLA alleles, especially DR and DQ, strongly co-occurred. Some IMGT-functional V segments, including TRBV6-2 and TRBV6-3, could not be told apart with the 87-base-pair reads, so those segments were excluded. Across donors, most TCR sequences were observed very rarely, whereas some public TCRs were present in many individuals. A later analysis associated about 18,000 TCR beta sequences with specific HLA alleles at a false discovery rate of 0.05. A later analysis found that TCR association rates varied across HLA loci, with DRB1 alleles showing the most associated TCRs and HLA-C alleles the fewest.

CDR1 and CDR2 are drawn from the germline V gene (reference sequence): MNHEY, SMNVEV. From the cysteine up to the phenylalanine, the CDR3 has a length of 15 residues. Only the CDR3 part of the read is kept: 45 bases, read in frame from the first base. Here V drops 4 bases and J drops 5 bases, and the junction holds 5 bases not matched to any gene. Library creation used the immunoSEQ multiplex PCR assay. For the multiplex PCR, a mixture combining 60 forward primers for TCR Vbeta segments and 13 reverse primers for TCR Jbeta segments was used. The CDR3 region of rearranged TCR beta genes was amplified from genomic DNA by a multiplex PCR assay. Amplified TCR beta libraries were sequenced as 87-base-pair reads on the Illumina HiSeq System. The study's processing was this. In a later analysis, some 80 million unique TCR beta chains were counted across the approximately 670 repertoires, and roughly 11 million of these chains were shared by at least two donors. Raw reads were error-corrected and collapsed into unique sequences with a nearest-neighbor algorithm that merged closely related sequences to remove PCR and sequencing errors. To assign V, D and J gene segments, CDR3 sequences were aligned to IMGT reference sequences. For a sequence to be retained, a match of at least six nucleotides was required to both a V gene segment and a J gene segment. Rearrangements were classified as productive when the CDR3 lacked stop codons and remained in frame with V and J, and all other rearrangements were classified as non-productive. CDR3 was defined according to IMGT convention as the region running from the second conserved V-encoded cysteine to the conserved J-encoded phenylalanine. The earlier analysis of about 590 of the donors excluded sequences that lacked an unambiguous match to a single V gene segment. An earlier analysis of approximately 590 of the donors called V segments functional above 56.7% productive rearrangements and segregating when the between-donor standard deviation exceeded 5%. A statistical classification framework was developed to diagnose cytomegalovirus status using the catalog of TCR beta chain sequences. V and J gene assignment, in a later analysis, came from comparing TCR nucleotide sequences with IMGT/GENE-DB human TR gene sequences. The TCRdist pipeline was used in a later analysis to assign CDR3 sequences and most-parsimonious VDJ recombination scenarios. A later analysis defined each TCR beta chain by its CDR3 amino acid sequence plus V-gene family, and excluded reads lacking a unique V-gene family. A later analysis removed 550 to 650 highly shared, low-generation-probability nucleotide sequences to deal with suspected cross-contamination and a sequencing artifact. In a later analysis, a clonal expansion index for each public chain was calculated from normalized within-repertoire ranks of inferred template counts. A later analysis computed generation probabilities with a VDJ recombination model fitted to out-of-frame rearrangements, and checked the results against IGoR. In a later analysis, hypergeometric tests were used to score TCR-TCR, TCR-HLA and TCR-CMV co-occurrence, with a repertoire-size bias correction applied to TCR pairs. A later analysis estimated false discovery rates by permuting HLA or CMV assignments 20 times. In a later analysis, co-occurring TCRs were grouped using DBSCAN, with TCRdist sequence similarity added in when clustering inside HLA-allele-positive subsets. Repertoires with fewer than 30,000 or more than 120,000 public chains were left out of co-occurrence clustering, as were a few repertoires with anomalous nucleotide sharing. TCRdb took this table from immuneACCESS and kept in-frame rearrangements with V and J called. Such tables lack part of the clones; where checked against another copy, unresolved V genes explain under half of the gap, and the rest is unexplained. V and J calls and clone size are those listed in that table; D and trimming were worked out from the DNA. The sample yields 150,000 to 180,000 clones; about four fifths were counted once. The ten biggest clones cover 2.5% to 3% of the sample.

In total, 600 or so healthy bone marrow donors made up the cohort. All cohort members were sampled while nominally healthy, although unrecorded immune exposures were likely present. The donor was CMV seronegative and was included in the group of several hundred seronegative cohort members. Every donor gave a peripheral blood sample, and the peripheral blood mononuclear cells from that sample were used for TCR beta sequencing. Genomic DNA was extracted from the blood cell samples with the Qiagen DNeasy Blood Extraction Kit. As concerns this clone: Its antigen has not been determined. No base qualities exist here, and no much larger clone lies one base off it.

Material for sequencing was PBMCs. The receptor's source is a young man in good health and CMV-seronegative. The chain is assembled from TRBV27 and TRBJ2-1, with 10 middle bases fitting TRBD2. The nucleotides are TGTGCCAGCAGTTCCCAGCGGGGGGGTAACAATGAGCAGTTCTTC. It codes for CASSSQRGGNNEQFF.